This TCR beta chain was retrieved from a study of T-cell reconstitution after alpha-beta-depleted transplantation in children. This CDR3 is built from 16 residues. V was pared by 1 base and J by 5 bases, with 19 bases between. Germline CDR1 is SGHRS and CDR2 is YFSETQ. Note on this clonotype: Since a much larger clone is just one base distant, this may be a read error.

Unique molecular identifiers were incorporated into the prepared TCRbeta library. TCRdb re-called the PCR reads with MiXCR, one entry per CDR3 protein. The table lists around 440,000 distinct CDR3 sequences, over 9.5% of them singletons. The sequences come from PBMCs, collected before TCRalphabeta/CD19-depleted stem cell transplant. The rearrangement links TRBV5-1 to TRBJ2-7; D is perhaps TRBD1 or TRBD2 (5 bases each). This TCR came from a child younger than 10 with inherited bone marrow failure, due to receive a stem cell transplant. The DNA of the CDR3 is TGCGCCAGCAGCTTGTTTGGACTGGGGGATAGGAACGAGCAGTACTTC. Amino acids: CASSLFGLGDRNEQYF.